These T cell receptor beta chains were read from a single sample in a study of beta chain features in type 1 diabetes. The data were produced by immunoSEQ multiplex PCR, yet TCRdb's version contains in-frame clones alone and is incomplete. The data hold roughly 150,000 clones, with around 9% observed a single time. The source material was central memory CD4+ T cells from blood. The receptors come from a young woman with type 1 diabetes. The CDR3 runs from the conserved cysteine through the conserved F or W. Fields, in order: D gene, V gene, J gene, clone size, CDR3 DNA, CDR3 protein. D genes are given only for firm matches. Clone sizes are given selectively: once, few, many, or a class where the clone is expanded.

TRBD1	TRBV5-1	TRBJ1-2	-	TGCGCCAGCAGCCCGGAGGGACAGGCTGGCTACACCTTC	CASSPEGQAGYTF
-	TRBV11-2	TRBJ2-1	few	TGTGCCAGCAGCTCTACAGGGTCCAAGAAGTTCTTC	CASSSTGSKKFF
TRBD2	TRBV7-9	TRBJ2-7	-	TGTGCCAGCAGCCGCGGGACTAGCGGGCAGTACGAGCAGTACTTC	CASSRGTSGQYEQYF
TRBD1	TRBV4-1	TRBJ1-1	many	TGCGCCAGCAGCCCGAAGTCGGGGACAGGGATCTCTGAAGCTTTCTTT	CASSPKSGTGISEAFF
TRBD1	TRBV5-1	TRBJ2-1	-	TGCGCCAGCAGCGAGGACAGGGGGCAAGGACAGTTCTTC	CASSEDRGQGQFF
-	TRBV29-1	TRBJ2-7	-	TGCAGCGTCGGGACTTCAACCTACGAGCAGTACTTC	CSVGTSTYEQYF
-	TRBV2	TRBJ1-4	-	TGTGCCAGCAGGGTACAGAGTAATGAAAAACTGTTTTTT	CASRVQSNEKLFF
TRBD2	TRBV5-1	TRBJ2-3	-	TGCGCCAGCAGCGAAGGGACTAGCGGAAGCACAGATACGCAGTATTTT	CASSEGTSGSTDTQYF
-	TRBV5-1	TRBJ2-5	many	TGCGCCAGCAGCTTGGCGAGGAAGGAGACCCAGTACTTC	CASSLARKETQYF
TRBD2	TRBV9	TRBJ2-2	few	TGTGCCAGCAGCCCCCGTAGTGGGGGGGGGAGGAACACCGGGGAGCTGTTTTTT	CASSPRSGGGRNTGELFF
-	TRBV27	TRBJ2-7	few	TGTGCCAGCGCACGTCAGATCTCCTACGAGCAGTACTTC	CASARQISYEQYF
-	TRBV19	TRBJ2-1	-	TGTGCCAGTAGTATAGACGGGAACTACAATGAGCAGTTCTTC	CASSIDGNYNEQFF
-	TRBV28	TRBJ2-7	-	TGTGCCAGCAGTCCCCCATTAACCGGGGCCTACGAGCAGTACTTC	CASSPPLTGAYEQYF
TRBD1	TRBV18	TRBJ1-2	-	TGTGCCAGCTCACCACGGACAGGGGGCTGGGGCTACACCTTC	CASSPRTGGWGYTF
-	TRBV29-1	TRBJ1-1	few	TGCAGCGTCAACACCCCAGGGTGGGATGAAGCTTTCTTT	CSVNTPGWDEAFF
-	TRBV4-3	TRBJ2-7	few	TGCGCCAGCAGCCGACAGGGAGGCGAGCAGTACTTC	CASSRQGGEQYF
TRBD1	TRBV5-8	TRBJ2-1	-	TGTGCCAGCAGCAACGGACAGGGCTCCTACAATGAGCAGTTCTTC	CASSNGQGSYNEQFF
TRBD2	TRBV7-2	TRBJ2-7	-	TGTGCCAGCAGCTACGGTACTAGCGGGGGATACGAGCAGTACTTC	CASSYGTSGGYEQYF
-	TRBV9	TRBJ2-5	few	TGTGCCAGCAGCGTAGCCCTAGGAGGGTGGGAGACCCAGTACTTC	CASSVALGGWETQYF
TRBD2	TRBV18	TRBJ2-2	-	TGTGCCAGCTCACCCAGACTAGCGGGACAAGGCACCGGGGAGCTGTTTTTT	CASSPRLAGQGTGELFF
-	TRBV28	TRBJ2-7	-	TGTGCCAGCAGTGGGGCTACAGGGAAGGGCGAGCAGTACTTC	CASSGATGKGEQYF
-	TRBV5-6	TRBJ2-7	-	TGTGCCAGCAGCGTCGGAGATTACGAGCAGTACTTC	CASSVGDYEQYF
TRBD1	TRBV7-3	TRBJ2-1	few	TGTGCCAGCAGCTTAGACAGGGGCTCCTACAATGAGCAGTTCTTC	CASSLDRGSYNEQFF
TRBD1	TRBV2	TRBJ2-7	-	TGTGCCAGCCGGGACAGATCCTACGAGCAGTACTTC	CASRDRSYEQYF
-	TRBV18	TRBJ2-5	-	TGTGCCAGCTCACCAGGCGGTAAGGAGACCCAGTACTTC	CASSPGGKETQYF
TRBD1	TRBV29-1	TRBJ1-2	many	TGCAGCGTTGACGCAGGGGGCGGTGGCTACACCTTC	CSVDAGGGGYTF
-	TRBV9	TRBJ2-1	-	TGTGCCAGCAGCGTAGATAGCGGCGCCTACAATGAGCAGTTCTTC	CASSVDSGAYNEQFF
-	TRBV19	TRBJ2-5	-	TGTGCCAGTAGTCGACAGGTTCTCCAAGAGACCCAGTACTTC	CASSRQVLQETQYF
-	TRBV19	TRBJ2-5	few	TGTGCCAGTAGTATCCCGGGATTGGGAGAGACCCAGTACTTC	CASSIPGLGETQYF
-	TRBV5-1	TRBJ2-3	-	TGCGCCAGCAGCTTGCGGGCAGGGCCGGATACGCAGTATTTT	CASSLRAGPDTQYF
TRBD2	TRBV5-1	TRBJ2-5	-	TGCGCCAGCAGCCCCGGGCTACTAGCGGAAGAGACCCAGTACTTC	CASSPGLLAEETQYF
-	TRBV7-6	TRBJ2-7	-	TGTGCCAGCAGCTTAGTGCGGGGCTCCTACGAGCAGTACTTC	CASSLVRGSYEQYF
TRBD1	TRBV19	TRBJ2-7	-	TGTGCCAGTAGTCTCCAAGGGGGCGCCGCCTACGAGCAGTACTTC	CASSLQGGAAYEQYF
-	TRBV7-9	TRBJ2-3	-	TGTGCCAGCAGCTTAGATCTCGGGTGGGATACGCAGTATTTT	CASSLDLGWDTQYF
-	TRBV9	TRBJ2-3	many	TGTGCCAGCAGCCTCCCCGGTTCAGATACGCAGTATTTT	CASSLPGSDTQYF
TRBD1	TRBV7-8	TRBJ1-5	few	TGTGCCAGCAGCTTCTCGGGCCCAGGGGGCAGTCAGCCCCAGCATTTT	CASSFSGPGGSQPQHF
TRBD1	TRBV9	TRBJ2-6	few	TGTGCCAGCAGCGTAGAGCTGGGACAGGGGGCGCGCTCTGGGGCCAACGTCCTGACTTTC	CASSVELGQGARSGANVLTF
TRBD2	TRBV7-3	TRBJ2-3	-	TGTGCCAGCAGCTTAGCTAGCGGGAGAACGGTTACGCAGTATTTT	CASSLASGRTVTQYF
-	TRBV7-9	TRBJ2-3	few	TGTGCCAGCAGCTCCCGAGCACGCACAGATACGCAGTATTTT	CASSSRARTDTQYF
-	TRBV21-1	TRBJ2-2	few	TGTGCCTTTGAGGTGACGGTGAACACCGGGGAGCTGTTTTTT	CAFEVTVNTGELFF
TRBD2	TRBV19	TRBJ2-1	few	TGTGCCAGTAGTAGCCTAGCGGGAGGTGGCAGTTTGCATGAGCAGTTCTTC	CASSSLAGGGSLHEQFF
-	TRBV11-2	TRBJ2-7	few	TGTGCCAGCAGAAATGGACAGACCTACGAGCAGTACTTC	CASRNGQTYEQYF
-	TRBV19	TRBJ2-3	-	TGTGCCAGTAGTGTGGAGGGAGCAGATACGCAGTATTTT	CASSVEGADTQYF
-	TRBV27	TRBJ2-7	-	TGTGCCACCCGACTGAATACCGAGCAGTACTTC	CATRLNTEQYF
TRBD1	TRBV30	TRBJ2-2	few	TGTGCCTGGAGAGCTCACACAGGGGGAGGAACGATCGGGGAGCTGTTTTTT	CAWRAHTGGGTIGELFF
-	TRBV28	TRBJ2-2	-	TGTGCCGGTCGGGAGTGGGGTAGTCGGGAGCTGTTTTTT	CAGREWGSRELFF
-	TRBV27	TRBJ1-5	few	-	CASSLSAGNWGTGARCGHF
TRBD2	TRBV19	TRBJ2-6	few	TGTGCCAGTACCCTGGGACTAGCGGACTTCTCTGGGGCCAACGTCCTGACTTTC	CASTLGLADFSGANVLTF
-	TRBV18	TRBJ1-2	-	TGTGCCAGCTCACCAGATAAGGGGCACGGCTACACCTTC	CASSPDKGHGYTF
TRBD2	TRBV29-1	TRBJ2-1	few	TGCAGCGTTGGCGTGGGGCTAGCGGGCGACAATGAGCAGTTCTTC	CSVGVGLAGDNEQFF